The 31 T cell receptor beta chains listed next were all sequenced from one sample in a study of blood T cell repertoires in COVID-19. Generated by immunoSEQ multiplex PCR, the TCRdb table keeps only in-frame clones and is missing some. The table records about 180,000 clones, more than 70% of them present only once. The sequencing sample was made of peripheral blood. Every receptor here comes from a person aged 65 to 85 with COVID-19, enrolled during active disease.

The V and J genes are TRBV6-6 and TRBJ1-2; 8 nucleotides agree with TRBD1. Per the germline V gene, CDR1 is MNHNY and CDR2 is SVGAGI (reference sequence). This CDR3 is 16 amino acids long. The junction had 17 bases not matched to a gene; V was cut back by 7 bases and J by 7 bases. The CDR3 DNA is TGTGCCAGCATTGGAGGTGGTGGGCAGGGGGCATTTGGCTACACCTTC. Amino acids: CASIGGGGQGAFGYTF.

The V call is TRBV28, the J call TRBJ1-5, with D uncertain. This CDR3 has 12 residues. Trimming took 5 bases from V and 8 from J, leaving 10 bases between them. Germline V CDR1 and CDR2: MDHEN, SYDVKM. The CDR3 DNA sequence: TGTGCCAGCAGTCCCGGGAGAGAGCCCCAGCATTTT. This gives the protein CASSPGREPQHF.

The chain uses TRBV7-2 and TRBJ2-5; 9 bases fit TRBD2. The V and J ends lost 5 bases and 5 bases, in that order; junction bases with no gene match: 18. Germline lookup yields CDR1 SGHTA and CDR2 FQGNSA. The CDR3 runs to 18 residues. CDR3 sequence reads: CASSPLGGGANRVETQYF. The CDR3 DNA reads TGTGCCAGCAGCCCCCTGGGCGGGGGGGCCAACCGTGTGGAGACCCAGTACTTC.

This chain connects TRBV28 to TRBJ2-5, with 9 bases matching TRBD1. Germline lookup yields CDR1 MDHEN and CDR2 SYDVKM. CDR3 length equals 15 residues. V shed 5 bases and J 5 bases; nucleotides not matched to a gene: 9. Here the CDR3 reads CASSDNRGRGETQYF. CDR3 sequence (DNA): TGTGCCAGCAGTGATAACAGGGGGCGCGGGGAGACCCAGTACTTC.

The rearrangement links TRBV27 to TRBJ1-2, with a tentative D call TRBD1 (5 bases). Germline CDR1 is MNHEY and CDR2 is SMNVEV (reference sequence). The CDR3 is 14 amino acids. Trimming took 3 bases from V and 5 from J, leaving 13 bases between them. The CDR3 region is CASSFVGVRYGYTF. The CDR3 region has the DNA TGTGCCAGCAGTTTCGTAGGGGTGAGGTATGGCTACACCTTC.

This chain links TRBV5-6 with TRBJ1-5, with TRBD1 identical over 8 bases. Per the germline V gene, CDR1 is SGHDT and CDR2 is YYEEEE. This CDR3 contains 16 residues. Unmatched junction bases numbered 3, after V lost 1 base and J lost 0 bases. DNA for the CDR3: TGTGCCAGCAGCTTGAACAGGGGGATTAGCAATCAGCCCCAGCATTTT. Protein sequence: CASSLNRGISNQPQHF.

The J gene is TRBJ2-7, the V gene TRBV14; TRBD2 aligns across 9 bases. The CDR3 runs 12 residues. Looked up from germline, CDR1 is SGHDN and CDR2 is FVKESK. J was trimmed by 5 bases and V by 8 bases; bases with no gene match: 4. In DNA, the CDR3 is TGTGCCAGCGGGACTAGCTTCGACGAGCAGTACTTC. Protein product: CASGTSFDEQYF. The complete variable domain, with remaining parts taken from reference TRBV14 and TRBJ2-7, reads EAGVTQFPSHSVIEKGQTVTLRCDPISGHDNLYWYRRVMGKEIKFLLHFVKESKQDESGMPNNRFLAERTGGTYSTLKVQPAELEDSGVYFCASGTSFDEQYFGPGTRLTVT.

The chain links TRBV6-2 or TRBV6-3 to TRBJ2-1, with TRBD2 matching 7 bases. J gave up 12 bases and V 7 bases, and 9 bases lay outside the gene matches. This CDR3 is 12 amino acids long. Germline V gene lookup returns CDR1 MNHEY and CDR2 SVGEGT. The DNA of the CDR3 is TGTGCCAGCACCCCTCCGGGGGGAGGGCAGTTCTTC. Translation gives CASTPPGGGQFF.

The rearrangement joins TRBV6-5 to TRBJ2-5, with 9 bases lining up with TRBD2. CDR1 MNHEY and CDR2 SVGAGI come from the germline V gene. This CDR3 is built from 16 residues. The trim removed 2 bases at V and 5 bases at J, leaving 9 bases unmatched. CDR3 sequence: CASSYRLAGIVETQYF. The CDR3 bases are TGTGCCAGCAGTTACCGCCTAGCGGGAATCGTGGAGACCCAGTACTTC.

The gene calls are TRBV3-1 (or the pseudogene TRBV3-2) and TRBJ2-1; no clear D. The CDR3 spans 13 residues. V was pared by 4 bases and J by 9 bases, with 13 bases between. The germline CDR1 and CDR2 sequences are LGHDT and YNNKEL (reference sequence). The CDR3 region has the DNA TGTGCCAGCAGCCTGAAACGGGTCTCTGAGCAGTTCTTC. It specifies CASSLKRVSEQFF.

J is TRBJ1-1 and V is TRBV19; D unresolved. Trimming shortened V by 3 bases and J by 4 bases, and 9 bases separated the two germline ends. Germline V gene data show CDR1 as LNHDA and CDR2 as SQIVND (reference sequence). This CDR3 is built from 13 residues. The CDR3 DNA sequence: TGTGCCAGTAGTATGAGGGTGGGCACTGAAGCTTTCTTT. Its protein is CASSMRVGTEAFF.

The chain combines TRBV4-1 with TRBJ1-5; 7 bases are a match to TRBD1. The CDR3 is made up of 14 amino acids. Germline V gene sequence: CDR1 MGHRA, CDR2 YSYEKL. V shed 3 bases, J shed 6 bases, and the junction held 5 bases outside the gene matches. The CDR3, as DNA: TGCGCCAGCAGCCATACAGGGGAAAGTCAGCCCCAGCATTTT. Protein sequence: CASSHTGESQPQHF.

The chain combines TRBV5-1 with TRBJ2-6, with 7 nucleotides matching TRBD2. Losses at the gene ends were 6 bases for V and 0 bases for J; bases not matched to a gene: 9. Germline loops: CDR1 SGHRS, CDR2 YFSETQ. This CDR3 has 17 residues. CDR3 in DNA: TGCGCCAGCACCGTGTCAGCGGGAAGCTCTGGGGCCAACGTCCTGACTTTC. As protein: CASTVSAGSSGANVLTF.

The V and J genes are TRBV29-1 and TRBJ1-4; tentative D call: TRBD1 (5 bases). Deletions cut 4 bases from V and 4 bases from J, with 10 bases between. Germline CDR1 is SQVTM and CDR2 is ANQGSEA. The CDR3 is 13 amino acids. CDR3 in amino acids: CSVVGGDNEKLFF. CDR3 DNA sequence: TGCAGCGTTGTGGGGGGAGATAATGAAAAACTGTTTTTT.

In its sample, this clone was seen a few times. This chain uses TRBV5-6 with TRBJ2-7; D uncertain. Germline V gene data show CDR1 as SGHDT and CDR2 as YYEEEE. V shed 6 bases and J shed 3 bases, with 16 bases lying between them. The CDR3 has 14 residues. The CDR3 coding sequence is TGTGCCAGCATAGCTTGGCGCAGCGACTACGAGCAGTACTTC. This gives the protein CASIAWRSDYEQYF.

This clone has more than one count but fewer than ten. The chain is built from TRBV4-2 and TRBJ1-2; 7 positions match TRBD1. The CDR3 covers 16 residues. The germline CDR1 and CDR2 sequences are LGHNA and YNFKEQ. V trimming: 0 bases; J trimming: 0 bases; junction bases outside the gene matches: 4. The chain's CDR3 is CASSQDHDRANYGYTF. The CDR3 DNA follows: TGTGCCAGCAGCCAAGATCACGACAGGGCTAACTATGGCTACACCTTC.

This clone was seen only a few times. This chain uses TRBV4-1 with TRBJ2-1; D is possibly TRBD2 (6 bases). V lost 3 bases, J lost 3 bases, and 15 bases lay in between. CDR1 is MGHRA, CDR2 YSYEKL, per germline. This CDR3 spans 16 amino acids. The CDR3 loop reads CASSQGDSNLYNEQFF. The CDR3 nucleotides are TGCGCCAGCAGCCAGGGGGACTCCAACCTCTACAATGAGCAGTTCTTC.

The V gene is TRBV4-1, the J gene TRBJ2-2; D not certain. CDR3 length equals 12 residues. V shed 4 bases and J shed 3 bases, with 3 bases lying between them. Germline values: CDR1 MGHRA, CDR2 YSYEKL. The CDR3 is CASSLDTGELFF. CDR3 in DNA: TGCGCCAGCAGCCTAGACACCGGGGAGCTGTTTTTT.

V and J are TRBV7-2 and TRBJ1-2, with D possibly matching TRBD1 (6 bases). The CDR3 spans 15 residues. Per germline, CDR1 SGHTA and CDR2 FQGNSA. Trimming pared 1 base from V and 4 bases from J, leaving 13 bases between. Written as DNA, the CDR3 is TGTGCCAGCAGCTTAGGTGACAGGCAGGGCTATGGCTACACCTTC. Encoded protein: CASSLGDRQGYGYTF.

The chain recombines TRBV14 with TRBJ1-6; D uncertain. The CDR3 sequence is 14 residues long. Trimming shortened V by 0 bases and J by 6 bases, and 6 bases separated the two germline ends. Germline V gene data show CDR1 as SGHDN and CDR2 as FVKESK. CDR3 residues: CASSQELANSPLHF. DNA for the CDR3: TGTGCCAGCAGCCAAGAGTTAGCTAATTCACCCCTCCACTTT.

This chain joins TRBV7-2 and TRBJ2-7; TRBD2 matches at 11 bases. V was clipped by 4 bases and J by 9 bases; unmatched bases: 11. CDR1 and CDR2 from the germline V gene are SGHTA and FQGNSA. This CDR3 is 15 amino acids long. In DNA, the CDR3 is TGTGCCAGCAGCTGGGGACTAGCGGACCTGAAGGGGCAGTACTTC. Translated, it gives CASSWGLADLKGQYF.

V gene TRBV24-1 combines with J gene TRBJ1-5; a possible D gene is TRBD1 (6 bases). This CDR3 is built from 14 residues. Trimming pared 6 bases from V and 4 bases from J, leaving 12 bases between. Germline V gene data show CDR1 as KGHDR and CDR2 as SFDVKD. In DNA, the CDR3 is TGTGCCACCAGTCTTGGGGGGGCAAATCAGCCCCAGCATTTT. It translates to CATSLGGANQPQHF.

The chain joins TRBV19 to TRBJ1-5; TRBD1 is a possible D gene (5 bases). This CDR3 contains 14 residues. V was cut by 3 bases and J by 6 bases, with 12 bases left in between. The germline V gene has CDR1 LNHDA and CDR2 SQIVND (reference sequence). The CDR3 sequence is CASSIVGGGQPQHF. The CDR3 DNA is TGTGCCAGTAGTATTGTTGGGGGGGGTCAGCCCCAGCATTTT.

J is TRBJ1-4 and V is TRBV5-1, with 8 bases lining up with TRBD1. Trimming cost V 3 bases and J 0 bases; bases outside gene matches: 4. Germline V lookup: CDR1 SGHRS, CDR2 YFSETQ. This CDR3 spans 16 amino acids. DNA of the CDR3: TGCGCCAGCAGCTCAGGGGGCCTAACAACTAATGAAAAACTGTTTTTT. Amino acids: CASSSGGLTTNEKLFF.

This chain links TRBV28 with TRBJ2-7, with D perhaps matching TRBD2 (7 bases). This CDR3 region has 12 residues. CDR1 and CDR2 (germline): MDHEN, SYDVKM. The V gene lost 5 bases and the J gene lost 6 bases, with 11 bases spanning the gap. Here the CDR3 reads CASSLGGLEQYF. CDR3 in DNA: TGTGCCAGCAGTCTGGGGGGGCTCGAGCAGTACTTC.

The rearrangement links TRBV19 to TRBJ2-7, with a possible D match to TRBD2 (5 bases). The CDR3 loop spans 16 amino acids. In germline, CDR1 is LNHDA, CDR2 SQIVND (reference sequence). V was pared by 3 bases and J by 5 bases, with 20 bases between. CDR3 amino acids: CASSILLKGESHEQYF. The CDR3 coding sequence is TGTGCCAGTAGTATTCTCTTGAAGGGAGAATCGCACGAGCAGTACTTC.

The DNA for the CDR3 is TGTGCCAGTAGTTTAAGGACTAGCGGGGGCTCAGATACGCAGTATTTT. Translated: CASSLRTSGGSDTQYF. The J gene is TRBJ2-3, the V gene TRBV19; 13 bases are shared with TRBD2. In germline, CDR1 is LNHDA, CDR2 SQIVND (reference sequence). The CDR3 runs 16 residues. V trimming: 5 bases; J trimming: 4 bases; junction bases outside the gene matches: 6.

The chain recombines TRBV6-1 with TRBJ1-6; D possibly corresponds to TRBD1 (6 bases). V was pared by 3 bases and J by 4 bases, with 16 bases between. This CDR3 comprises 17 residues. The germline CDR1 and CDR2 sequences are MNHNS and SASEGT. The CDR3 bases are TGTGCCAGCAGTGATGGGGGGGCAGGCCGGTATAATTCACCCCTCCACTTT. This gives the protein CASSDGGAGRYNSPLHF.

This clone came up a few times. This rearrangement joins TRBV19 to TRBJ2-2; TRBD1 matches at 8 bases. In germline, CDR1 is LNHDA, CDR2 SQIVND (reference sequence). The CDR3 runs to 18 residues. Trimming at V came to 3 bases and at J to 0 bases, leaving 9 bases not matched to a gene. CDR3 region: CASSIISGGFSNTGELFF. The CDR3 coding sequence is TGTGCCAGTAGTATTATTTCAGGGGGCTTTTCGAACACCGGGGAGCTGTTTTTT.

This sequence joins TRBV24-1 and TRBJ2-3; D perhaps matches TRBD2 (6 bases). The CDR3 runs 13 residues. In germline, CDR1 is KGHDR, CDR2 SFDVKD. V was pared by 4 bases and J by 6 bases, with 10 bases between. The CDR3 DNA is TGTGCCACCAGTGAAGGAGGGATCGATACGCAGTATTTT. Its translation: CATSEGGIDTQYF.

The gene calls are TRBV7-9 and TRBJ1-6, with D possibly TRBD1 on 6 matching bases. Germline V CDR1 and CDR2: SEHNR, FQNEAQ (reference sequence). Trimming shortened V by 7 bases and J by 10 bases, and 17 bases separated the two germline ends. This CDR3 is built from 14 residues. CDR3 residues: CASNKRQAGSPLHF. The CDR3 DNA follows: TGTGCCAGCAACAAGAGACAGGCTGGATCACCCCTCCACTTT.